The rows below give T cell receptor beta chains drawn from one sample of a study of blood T cell repertoires in COVID-19. Clones were sequenced by immunoSEQ multiplex PCR, and TCRdb holds only the in-frame ones, with some missing. The data hold approximately 300,000 clones, with 80% to 95% observed a single time. The sample taken for sequencing was PBMCs or T cells enriched from blood (not recorded which). These receptors all stem from a woman in her twenties or thirties who had recovered from COVID-19. CDR3s include the opening cysteine and the closing phenylalanine or tryptophan. A D gene is named only where the DNA matches it firmly. Where a row states a size, it is once, few, many or the class of an expanded clone; other rows omit it.

d_gene	v_gene	abundance	j_gene	CDR3aa	CDR3nt
TRBD1	TRBV14	NA	TRBJ2-1	CASSPQWGQGIYNEQFF	TGTGCCAGCAGCCCGCAGTGGGGACAGGGGATTTACAATGAGCAGTTCTTC
NA	TRBV5-1	NA	TRBJ1-5	CASSLGEAGVVQPQHF	TGCGCCAGCAGCTTGGGTGAGGCAGGGGTGGTTCAGCCCCAGCATTTT
NA	TRBV21-1	NA	TRBJ2-1	CASSTRTGYNEQFF	TGTGCCAGCAGCACCCGGACAGGGTACAATGAGCAGTTCTTC
NA	TRBV3-1/TRBV3-2	NA	TRBJ1-4	CASSRQPGLSNEKLFF	TGTGCCAGCAGCCGACAACCGGGACTGTCTAATGAAAAACTGTTTTTT
TRBD2	TRBV7-9	NA	TRBJ2-1	CASSFELAVYNEQFF	TGTGCCAGCAGCTTCGAACTAGCGGTCTACAATGAGCAGTTCTTC
TRBD2	TRBV30	NA	TRBJ2-3	CAWSPLAGGQQYF	TGTGCCTGGAGTCCCCTAGCGGGGGGGCAGCAGTATTTT
NA	TRBV7-3	NA	TRBJ1-1	CASSLGGMNTEAFF	TGTGCCAGCAGCTTGGGGGGAATGAACACTGAAGCTTTCTTT
TRBD1	TRBV15	NA	TRBJ2-3	CATSRQGVGTDTQYF	TGTGCCACCAGCAGACAGGGGGTGGGGACAGATACGCAGTATTTT
TRBD2	TRBV28	NA	TRBJ2-7	CASHFSGRAGEQYF	TGTGCCAGTCACTTTAGCGGGAGGGCCGGCGAGCAGTACTTC
NA	TRBV19	NA	TRBJ1-1	CASTQGIFTEAFF	TGTGCCAGTACTCAGGGGATTTTCACTGAAGCTTTCTTT
TRBD1	TRBV30	once	TRBJ1-5	CAWSARGQGRQPQHF	TGTGCCTGGAGTGCCCGGGGACAGGGGCGGCAGCCCCAGCATTTT
NA	TRBV5-1	NA	TRBJ2-7	CASSLGSSGEQYF	TGCGCCAGCAGCTTGGGTTCTTCGGGGGAGCAGTACTTC
NA	TRBV5-4	NA	TRBJ1-5	CASTRGPGSNQPQHF	TGTGCCAGCACCCGAGGCCCGGGAAGCAATCAGCCCCAGCATTTT
NA	TRBV5-4	NA	TRBJ2-5	CASSTEYQETQYF	TGTGCCAGCAGCACGGAGTACCAAGAGACCCAGTACTTC
NA	TRBV28	NA	TRBJ2-5	CASSKTGWAETQYF	TGTGCCAGCAGTAAAACAGGGTGGGCAGAGACCCAGTACTTC
TRBD1	TRBV5-1	NA	TRBJ2-2	CASSVQGVTGELFF	TGCGCCAGCAGCGTACAGGGGGTCACCGGGGAGCTGTTTTTT
NA	TRBV3-1/TRBV3-2	NA	TRBJ1-2	CASSQDVGGRGYGYTF	TGTGCCAGCAGCCAAGACGTGGGGGGGCGCGGCTATGGCTACACCTTC
NA	TRBV5-1	NA	TRBJ1-1	CASSFNGELATEAFF	TGCGCCAGCAGCTTTAACGGGGAGCTAGCCACTGAAGCTTTCTTT
TRBD1	TRBV18	NA	TRBJ2-3	CASSPPQRGQRDTQYF	TGTGCCAGCTCACCACCACAAAGGGGGCAGAGAGATACGCAGTATTTT
TRBD1	TRBV23-1	NA	TRBJ1-2	CASSQSSRGGVNYGYTF	TGCGCCAGCAGTCAATCCTCGCGAGGGGGCGTCAACTATGGCTACACCTTC
TRBD1	TRBV6-5	NA	TRBJ2-7	CASRWTGSYEQYF	TGTGCCAGCAGGTGGACAGGTTCCTACGAGCAGTACTTC
NA	TRBV18	NA	TRBJ1-2	CASSPPYRNYGYTF	TGTGCCAGCTCACCACCGTACAGAAACTATGGCTACACCTTC
TRBD2	TRBV11-3	NA	TRBJ2-7	CASSDQRGSYEQYF	TGTGCCAGCAGCGACCAGCGGGGGTCCTACGAGCAGTACTTC
NA	TRBV18	NA	TRBJ1-6	CASSQGRGKNSPLHF	TGTGCCAGCTCACAGGGCAGGGGCAAAAATTCACCCCTCCACTTT
TRBD1	TRBV27	NA	TRBJ2-1	CASSFGTVPYNEQFF	TGTGCCAGCAGTTTTGGGACAGTCCCCTACAATGAGCAGTTCTTC
NA	TRBV18	NA	TRBJ2-6	CASSPERSSGANVLTF	TGTGCCAGCTCACCAGAGCGGAGCTCTGGGGCCAACGTCCTGACTTTC
NA	TRBV11-2	NA	TRBJ1-2	CASRDEGHKAPFNYGYTF	TGTGCCAGCAGGGACGAGGGACACAAGGCCCCCTTTAACTATGGCTACACCTTC
NA	TRBV9	NA	TRBJ2-1	CASSPRNRRDNEQFF	TGTGCCAGCAGCCCTCGGAACCGGAGGGACAATGAGCAGTTCTTC
TRBD1	TRBV28	NA	TRBJ2-7	CASSSPLTGVGEQYF	TGTGCCAGCAGTTCCCCCTTGACAGGGGTGGGCGAGCAGTACTTC
TRBD2	TRBV4-1	NA	TRBJ2-3	CASSQGGYGTDTQYF	TGCGCCAGCAGCCAGGGAGGGTACGGCACAGATACGCAGTATTTT
NA	TRBV7-3	NA	TRBJ1-1	CASSSTLGGAEAFF	TGTGCCAGCAGCTCCACCCTGGGGGGGGCTGAAGCTTTCTTT
TRBD2	TRBV27	NA	TRBJ2-5	CASSLTSGAYQETQYF	TGTGCCAGCAGTCTGACTAGCGGTGCGTACCAAGAGACCCAGTACTTC
NA	TRBV24-1	NA	TRBJ1-5	CATSDSGAGNQPQHF	TGTGCCACCAGTGATTCAGGGGCGGGCAATCAGCCCCAGCATTTT
NA	TRBV5-6	NA	TRBJ1-2	CASSLRQVWGVGYTF	TGTGCCAGCAGCTTACGACAGGTCTGGGGAGTTGGCTACACCTTC
NA	TRBV5-5	NA	TRBJ2-5	CASSLSTETQYF	TGTGCCAGCAGCTTATCTACTGAGACCCAGTACTTC
NA	TRBV6-2/TRBV6-3	once	TRBJ2-3	CASSYSSYRESTDTQYF	TGTGCCAGCAGTTACTCGAGTTACAGAGAGAGCACAGATACGCAGTATTTT
NA	TRBV5-1	once	TRBJ1-2	CASSLGGDGFGNYGYTF	TGCGCCAGCAGCTTAGGAGGGGATGGCTTTGGCAACTATGGCTACACCTTC
NA	TRBV10-1	NA	TRBJ1-1	CASRKMANTEAFF	TGCGCCAGCCGAAAGATGGCGAACACTGAAGCTTTCTTT
NA	TRBV6-2/TRBV6-3	NA	TRBJ1-1	CASSVPGLGTEAFF	TGTGCCAGCAGCGTACCGGGATTGGGCACTGAAGCTTTCTTT
NA	TRBV29-1	NA	TRBJ2-7	CSAGGQTYEQYF	TGCAGCGCTGGTGGGCAAACCTACGAGCAGTACTTC
TRBD1	TRBV4-1	NA	TRBJ2-5	CASSQEGQGDGTQYF	TGCGCCAGCAGCCAAGAGGGGCAGGGGGACGGGACCCAGTACTTC
TRBD1	TRBV28	NA	TRBJ2-3	CASQGGTGRRDTQYF	TGTGCCAGCCAGGGGGGGACAGGGAGAAGAGATACGCAGTATTTT
NA	TRBV28	NA	TRBJ1-1	CASSRASLGTEAFF	TGTGCCAGCAGCCGAGCGTCTCTGGGCACTGAAGCTTTCTTT
NA	TRBV7-2	NA	TRBJ2-7	CASSFARGDYEQYF	TGTGCCAGCAGCTTCGCGCGCGGGGACTACGAGCAGTACTTC
NA	TRBV10-3	NA	TRBJ2-1	CAISGRGRTSSSYNEQFF	TGTGCCATCAGCGGGCGGGGGCGGACATCCAGCTCCTACAATGAGCAGTTCTTC
TRBD1	TRBV9	NA	TRBJ1-2	CASSPWDRANYGYTF	TGTGCCAGCAGCCCATGGGACAGGGCTAACTATGGCTACACCTTC
TRBD1	TRBV27	NA	TRBJ2-5	CASRKGGGQGAWETQYF	TGTGCCAGCCGCAAGGGTGGGGGACAGGGGGCCTGGGAGACCCAGTACTTC
NA	TRBV28	NA	TRBJ1-2	CASSSQDIGGYTF	TGTGCCAGCAGTTCACAGGACATAGGTGGCTACACCTTC
TRBD2	TRBV5-4	once	TRBJ2-7	CASSFTLAGGEQYF	TGTGCCAGCAGCTTTACACTAGCGGGGGGCGAGCAGTACTTC
NA	TRBV3-1/TRBV3-2	NA	TRBJ1-1	CASSHPTRGTFDTEAFF	TGTGCCAGCAGCCACCCCACCAGAGGGACATTCGACACTGAAGCTTTCTTT
NA	TRBV15	NA	TRBJ1-5	CATSRGAGNQPQHF	TGTGCCACCAGCAGGGGAGCCGGGAATCAGCCCCAGCATTTT
TRBD2	TRBV11-2	NA	TRBJ2-3	CASSYGLAGGAATDTQYF	TGTGCCAGCAGCTACGGACTAGCGGGAGGGGCAGCCACAGATACGCAGTATTTT
TRBD2	TRBV6-5	NA	TRBJ2-1	CASSITGGGDNEQFF	TGTGCCAGCAGTATTACAGGCGGGGGGGACAATGAGCAGTTCTTC
TRBD1	TRBV19	NA	TRBJ1-6	CASSQGARLAPLHF	TGTGCCAGTAGTCAGGGGGCGCGCTTAGCACCCCTCCACTTT
TRBD1	TRBV28	NA	TRBJ2-2	CASSRQGAGTGELFF	TGTGCCAGCAGTCGGCAGGGGGCGGGTACCGGGGAGCTGTTTTTT
NA	TRBV28	NA	TRBJ1-1	CASSRSADTEAFF	TGTGCCAGCAGTCGTTCAGCGGACACTGAAGCTTTCTTT